The present T cell receptor (beta chain) was sequenced within a study of shared clonotypes between healthy human individuals. General observations from the study: The generation probabilities recorded for non-shared clonotypes fell below those of clonotypes shared by all four donors.

Turning to this clone: The antigen remains unidentified.

The naive CD8 subset, CD45RO-negative cells positively selected for CCR7, excluded terminally differentiated effector memory CD45RA+ cells. CDR1 SGHAT and CDR2 FQNNGV come from the germline V gene. V dropped 0 bases and J dropped 5; count of bases not matched to a gene: 9. The CDR3 runs 16 residues. This table comes from immunoSEQ multiplex PCR, and its TCRdb copy is limited to in-frame clones, with some not included. Among roughly 2.1 million clones listed, about 93% were seen once. Sequenced input: naive CD8+ T cells from PBMCs. This receptor was identified in a man aged 18 to 30 in good health. Some clones in this sample may be carry-over from other donors' samples. V is TRBV11-2 and J is TRBJ2-5, with TRBD1 matching 7 bases. The CDR3 nucleotides read TGTGCCAGCAGCTTAGATCAGAGGCAGGGGGTGGAGACCCAGTACTTC. Translation: CASSLDQRQGVETQYF. Complete variable domain (other parts from reference TRBV11-2 and TRBJ2-5): EAGVAQSPRYKIIEKRQSVAFWCNPISGHATLYWYQQILGQGPKLLIQFQNNGVVDDSQLPKDRFSAERLKGVDSTLKIQPAKLEDSAVYLCASSLDQRQGVETQYFGPGTRLLVL.